The rows below give T cell receptor beta chains drawn from one sample of a study of T cell responses to AZD1222 COVID-19 vaccine. Only in-frame clones appear in the TCRdb table, and some are missing; sequencing was by immunoSEQ multiplex PCR. The sample carries 150,000 or so clones, approximately 90% recorded once. The source was peripheral blood, collected 28 days after the second AZD1222 dose. Receptors were obtained from an adult who received the AZD1222 COVID-19 vaccine. Both conserved end residues are part of each CDR3. The order of the fields is CDR3 DNA, CDR3 protein, clone size, V gene, J gene, D gene. D genes are given only for firm matches. Not all rows give a size; the values are once, few, many and, for expanded clones, a class.

TGTGCCAGCAGTTACTATAGACTAGCGGGGAACACCGGGGAGCTGTTTTTT,CASSYYRLAGNTGELFF,.,TRBV6-2/TRBV6-3,TRBJ2-2,TRBD2
TGTGCCAGCAGCTTCGTCTTAGGTTCAACTAATGAAAAACTGTTTTTT,CASSFVLGSTNEKLFF,.,TRBV7-2,TRBJ1-4,.
TGTGCCAGCAGGGGGGACAAAAACAATGAGCAGTTCTTC,CASRGDKNNEQFF,.,TRBV2,TRBJ2-1,.
TGCAGCGTTGGGGGAGGGATGAACACTGAAGCTTTCTTT,CSVGGGMNTEAFF,.,TRBV29-1,TRBJ1-1,.
TGTGCCAGCAGTATGGCCTCCTACGGCGAGCAGTACTTC,CASSMASYGEQYF,.,TRBV6-2/TRBV6-3,TRBJ2-7,.
TGTGCCAGCAGCTCAAGAATTCCCGGGACAGGGAGATTCACAGATACGCAGTATTTT,CASSSRIPGTGRFTDTQYF,.,TRBV7-9,TRBJ2-3,TRBD1
TGCGCCAGCAGCCAAGTAGAACTAGCGGGTCCCTACAATGAGCAGTTCTTC,CASSQVELAGPYNEQFF,.,TRBV4-1,TRBJ2-1,TRBD2
TGCAGCGACAGGGGGGGTCAGCCCCAGCATTTT,CSDRGGQPQHF,.,TRBV20-1,TRBJ1-5,TRBD1
TGTGCCAGCAGCCTTAGGGGCGGGGCGCGGGAGACCCAGTACTTC,CASSLRGGARETQYF,.,TRBV7-2,TRBJ2-5,.
TGTGCCAGCAGTGATCCGGGACTAGCGAAAGAGACCCAGTACTTC,CASSDPGLAKETQYF,.,TRBV28,TRBJ2-5,TRBD2
TGTGCCAGCAGCCGACTAGCGGGAGGGCCGGACGAGCAGTACTTC,CASSRLAGGPDEQYF,few,TRBV3-1/TRBV3-2,TRBJ2-7,TRBD2
TGTGCCAGCAGCCAAGATCAGGGGACCGGGGAGCTGTTTTTT,CASSQDQGTGELFF,.,TRBV4-2,TRBJ2-2,.
TGTGCCAGCAGCTTATTAGCGGGAGGGCTCAATGAGCAGTTCTTC,CASSLLAGGLNEQFF,.,TRBV7-9,TRBJ2-1,TRBD2
TGCGCCAGCAGCAAATTCCCGGGACAGAGCTACGAGCAGTACTTC,CASSKFPGQSYEQYF,once,TRBV5-1,TRBJ2-7,TRBD1